These 26 T cell receptor beta chains share one sample of origin, sequenced in a study of T cells after posttransplantation cyclophosphamide. TCRdb's table, derived via immunoSEQ multiplex PCR, lists solely in-frame clones and lacks some. The profile shows 15,000 to 20,000 clones, about 85% of them singletons. Controls had myeloablative marrow grafts with methotrexate and calcineurin inhibitor, sampled at 1 year. The material was PBMCs, obtained after allogeneic stem cell transplant with calcineurin inhibitor and methotrexate. The receptor set was obtained from a female patient between 18 and 30 years old who received an allogeneic stem cell transplant from an unrelated donor, was CMV-positive, and had acute and chronic GVHD. Some T cells here may be from the graft donor.

The chain joins TRBV6-6 to TRBJ2-7; 9 bases align to TRBD1. Germline loops: CDR1 MNHNY, CDR2 SVGAGI (reference sequence). J was trimmed by 6 bases and V by 6 bases; bases with no gene match: 12. This CDR3 has 15 residues. The DNA for the CDR3 is TGTGCCAGCAGAAGACCGGGACAGGGTTATTCCGAGCAGTACTTC. Amino acids: CASRRPGQGYSEQYF.

Written as DNA, the CDR3 is TGTGCCAGCAGCTCCGACGGCTTGAGGGGCTACACCTTC. Translating it yields CASSSDGLRGYTF. The chain joins TRBV11-2 to TRBJ1-2; no definite D call. The CDR3 is made up of 13 amino acids. Trimming left V 4 bases short and J 8 bases short, with 14 bases between. The V gene's germline CDR1 is SGHAT and CDR2 FQNNGV.

The genes are TRBV7-2 and TRBJ2-3, with TRBD2 matching over 7 bases. In germline, CDR1 is SGHTA, CDR2 FQGNSA. The J segment lost 3 bases and the V segment lost 7 bases, leaving 10 bases of the junction unmatched. The CDR3 contains 15 residues. The CDR3 coding sequence is TGTGCCAGCAAGCCTGTGACTAGCAGGACAGATACGCAGTATTTT. This encodes CASKPVTSRTDTQYF.

The chain joins TRBV9 to TRBJ2-2; TRBD2 agrees at 8 bases. This CDR3 is built from 17 residues. The germline gives CDR1 SGDLS, CDR2 YYNGEE. V was pared by 4 bases and J by 1 base, with 9 bases of the junction left unmatched. The chain's CDR3 is CASSPRREGRNTGELFF. CDR3 nucleotides: TGTGCCAGCAGCCCAAGACGGGAGGGGCGGAACACCGGGGAGCTGTTTTTT.

A note on this clone: An end of the junction differs from the germline gene, which may be a read error. This chain connects TRBV18 to TRBJ2-2; 11 bases agree with TRBD2. CDR3 length equals 16 residues. Per the germline V gene, CDR1 is KGHSH and CDR2 is LQKENI. The CDR3 is CASSPLAGANTGELFF. Here the CDR3 DNA reads TGTGCCAGCTCGCCACTAGCGGGGGCGAACACCGGGGAGCTGTTTTTT.

The CDR3 coding sequence is TGTGCCAGCAGTGAAGCTTACGGACAGGGACTGGAAAAACTGTTTTTT. Its translation: CASSEAYGQGLEKLFF. The chain links TRBV2 to TRBJ1-4; 8 nucleotides line up with TRBD1. J was trimmed by 8 bases and V by 0 bases; bases with no gene match: 8. Germline values: CDR1 SNHLY, CDR2 FYNNEI. There are 16 residues in the CDR3.

The CDR3 is CASSLSPGEGYGYTF. The CDR3 DNA reads TGTGCCAGCAGCTTGAGTCCGGGAGAGGGGTATGGCTACACCTTC. V gene TRBV5-4 combines with J gene TRBJ1-2; TRBD1 is a possible D gene (5 bases). This CDR3 comprises 15 residues. Germline V gene data show CDR1 as SGHNT and CDR2 as YYREEE (reference sequence). Trimming cost V 1 base and J 5 bases, with 15 bases left between them.

The gene calls are TRBV7-9 and TRBJ2-5; TRBD2 agrees at 9 bases. Losses at the gene ends were 1 base for V and 4 bases for J; bases not matched to a gene: 10. The CDR3 is 17 amino acids. The germline gives CDR1 SEHNR, CDR2 FQNEAQ (reference sequence). CDR3 protein: CASSLVVSSGNGETQYF. In DNA, the CDR3 is TGTGCCAGCAGCTTAGTAGTGTCTAGCGGGAATGGAGAGACCCAGTACTTC.

This chain links TRBV9 with TRBJ2-1, with 10 bases fitting TRBD2. This CDR3 spans 17 amino acids. CDR1 is SGDLS, CDR2 YYNGEE, per germline. J gave up 6 bases and V 1 base, and 10 bases lay outside the gene matches. CDR3 sequence (DNA): TGTGCCAGCAGCGTATCCCCTCTAGCGGGAGTGGGCAATGAGCAGTTCTTC. Translating it yields CASSVSPLAGVGNEQFF.

The CDR3 is CASSPLGSSGTGELFF. The CDR3 nucleotides are TGTGCCAGCAGTCCCCTGGGTAGTAGCGGGACCGGGGAGCTGTTTTTT. The chain carries TRBV27 and TRBJ2-2; 7 positions match TRBD2. Germline CDR1 reads MNHEY; CDR2 reads SMNVEV (reference sequence). V shed 5 bases and J 5 bases; nucleotides not matched to a gene: 11. The CDR3 covers 16 residues.

The chain recombines TRBV9 with TRBJ1-4, with unresolved D. With 4 bases removed from V and 4 bases from J, the gap between germline ends came to 17 bases. Germline loops: CDR1 SGDLS, CDR2 YYNGEE. This CDR3 contains 16 residues. The CDR3 region has the DNA TGTGCCAGCAGCCCCACGGAAAGGAGGTTTAATGAAAAACTGTTTTTT. Translated: CASSPTERRFNEKLFF.

In nucleotides, the CDR3 is TGTGCCAGCAGCTTGGGAAGCGGGAGTGGAACAGATACGCAGTATTTT. Amino acid sequence: CASSLGSGSGTDTQYF. The gene calls are TRBV5-6 and TRBJ2-3; TRBD2 matches at 8 bases. Trimming cost V 0 bases and J 3 bases; bases outside gene matches: 6. From germline, CDR1 is SGHDT and CDR2 YYEEEE. The CDR3 length is 16 residues. Variable domain in full (rest from reference TRBV5-6 and TRBJ2-3): DAGVTQSPTHLIKTRGQQVTLRCSPKSGHDTVSWYQQALGQGPQFIFQYYEEEERQRGNFPDRFSGHQFPNYSSELNVNALLLGDSALYLCASSLGSGSGTDTQYFGPGTRLTVL.

The V call is TRBV5-1, the J call TRBJ1-1; TRBD1 agrees at 7 bases. Germline loops: CDR1 SGHRS, CDR2 YFSETQ. The junction had 3 bases not matched to a gene; V was cut back by 2 bases and J by 5 bases. This CDR3 has 13 amino acids. CDR3 sequence (DNA): TGCGCCAGCAGCTTACCAGGGGGTACTGAAGCTTTCTTT. It codes for CASSLPGGTEAFF.

The chain uses TRBV10-1 and TRBJ2-5; 8 bases align to TRBD2. The end of the DNA aligns better with TRBJ2-7, so the J call may be wrong. Germline V gene lookup returns CDR1 WNHNN and CDR2 SYGVQD (reference sequence). This CDR3 is built from 14 residues. As DNA, the CDR3 is TGCGCCAGCAGTGTGGGACTAGGAGACTACGAGCAGTACTTC. It translates to CASSVGLGDYEQYF.

The chain joins TRBV7-9 to TRBJ1-1, with 7 bases matching TRBD1. V lost 1 base, J lost 4 bases, and 3 bases stayed unmatched. Germline V gene sequence: CDR1 SEHNR, CDR2 FQNEAQ (reference sequence). This CDR3 spans 14 amino acids. The CDR3: CASSLVSGGTEAFF. The DNA of the CDR3 is TGTGCCAGCAGCTTAGTCTCAGGGGGCACTGAAGCTTTCTTT.

The chain joins TRBV28 to TRBJ2-1; TRBD2 matches at 11 bases. CDR1 is MDHEN, CDR2 SYDVKM, per germline. With V trimmed by 10 bases and J by 6 bases, 2 bases remained unmatched. This CDR3 is built from 12 residues. As DNA, the CDR3 is TGTGCCATCACTAGCGGGAGCAATGAGCAGTTCTTC. This sequence encodes CAITSGSNEQFF.

The chain links TRBV27 to TRBJ1-1; possible D gene TRBD1, 6 bases. V lost 7 bases and J lost 3, with 21 bases in between. Germline CDR1 MNHEY, CDR2 SMNVEV (reference sequence). This CDR3 has 16 amino acids. CDR3 coding DNA: TGTGCCAGCACATTCCGGCGGGGGCTTGCGGACACTGAAGCTTTCTTT. It translates to CASTFRRGLADTEAFF.

This rearrangement joins TRBV6-1 to TRBJ2-5, with D possibly TRBD1 on 6 matching bases. The J call may be faulty, since TRBJ2-7 better matches the DNA end. The CDR3 runs to 13 residues. In germline, CDR1 is MNHNS, CDR2 SASEGT. For the CDR3, the DNA is TGTGCCAGCAGTGATTGGGGGCGCCACGAGCAGTACTTC. It codes for CASSDWGRHEQYF.

There are a few counts of this clone. The rearrangement links TRBV19 to TRBJ1-6, with 10 positions matching TRBD1. J lost 5 bases, V lost 3 bases, and 1 base had no gene match. The CDR3 length is 15 residues. The germline gives CDR1 LNHDA, CDR2 SQIVND (reference sequence). The CDR3 DNA reads TGTGCCAGTAGTATCGGGACAGGGGATAATTCACCCCTCCACTTT. It is translated as CASSIGTGDNSPLHF.

The V gene is TRBV29-1, the J gene TRBJ2-1; 11 bases align to TRBD1. The CDR3 covers 13 residues. The V segment lost 7 bases and the J segment 9 bases; nucleotides outside the gene matches: 8. Germline CDR1 is SQVTM and CDR2 is ANQGSEA. The CDR3 bases are TGCAGCGCCCGGACAGGGGGCATTGGTGAGCAGTTCTTC. Translating it yields CSARTGGIGEQFF.

The chain carries TRBV5-1 and TRBJ1-1; D gene unclear. The length of the CDR3 is 13 residues. The germline V gene has CDR1 SGHRS and CDR2 YFSETQ. The V end lost 0 bases, the J end lost 0 bases, and 3 bases lay between the germline ends. CDR3 amino acids: CASSLAVNTEAFF. The CDR3 nucleotides are TGCGCCAGCAGCTTGGCAGTGAACACTGAAGCTTTCTTT.

The sample holds one count of this clone. This chain links TRBV5-4 with TRBJ2-3, with 13 bases that match TRBD2. V dropped 4 bases and J dropped 5; count of bases not matched to a gene: 4. The CDR3 is made up of 15 amino acids. The germline CDR1 and CDR2 sequences are SGHNT and YYREEE (reference sequence). The CDR3 DNA reads as TGTGCCAGCAGCCCCGGACTAGCGGGAGAAGATACGCAGTATTTT. It is translated as CASSPGLAGEDTQYF. Full variable domain (remainder filled in from reference TRBV5-4 and TRBJ2-3): ETGVTQSPTHLIKTRGQQVTLRCSSQSGHNTVSWYQQALGQGPQFIFQYYREEENGRGNFPPRFSGLQFPNYSSELNVNALELDDSALYLCASSPGLAGEDTQYFGPGTRLTVL.

The CDR3 protein is CASSLGVLAGGPGHATQFF. As DNA, the CDR3 is TGTGCCAGCAGCTTAGGGGTCCTAGCGGGAGGGCCAGGGCACGCTACGCAGTTCTTC. This rearrangement joins TRBV7-8 to TRBJ2-1, with 12 bases matching TRBD2. This CDR3 is 19 amino acids long. The V segment lost 1 base and the J segment 12 bases; nucleotides outside the gene matches: 19. Germline V gene sequence: CDR1 SGHVS, CDR2 FQNEAQ.

The rearrangement joins TRBV7-6 to TRBJ2-5; 14 nucleotides align to TRBD2. The CDR3 loop spans 18 amino acids. V lost 5 bases and J lost 6; bases outside the gene matches: 14. CDR1 and CDR2 from the germline V gene are SGHVS and FNYEAQ. CDR3 sequence reads: CASSVGLAGGLSRQTQYF. DNA of the CDR3: TGTGCCAGCAGCGTCGGACTAGCGGGAGGTCTAAGTCGACAGACCCAGTACTTC.

CDR3: CASSLGLQVHGYTF. In DNA, the CDR3 is TGCGCCAGCAGCTTGGGATTGCAGGTGCATGGCTACACCTTC. The gene calls are TRBV5-1 and TRBJ1-2; D is ambiguous. The germline CDR1 and CDR2 sequences are SGHRS and YFSETQ. V was shortened by 0 bases and J by 6 bases, with 12 bases between the two germline ends. CDR3 length equals 14 residues.

The J gene is TRBJ2-2, the V gene TRBV11-2; 9 bases map to TRBD2. The CDR3 runs 16 residues. V shed 1 base and J 5 bases; nucleotides not matched to a gene: 5. The germline V gene has CDR1 SGHAT and CDR2 FQNNGV. CDR3 coding DNA: TGTGCCAGCAGCTTAGTGGTGGGACTAGCTACCGGGGAGCTGTTTTTT. Translating gives CASSLVVGLATGELFF.